This T cell receptor beta chain was captured by sequencing in a study of T-cell reconstitution after alpha-beta-depleted transplantation in children. Whole-study results and caveats: One year post-transplant, T-cell counts and diversity were largely derived from T cells produced anew. About two months after transplant, alpha-beta T cells reportedly came from several hundred expanded graft clones.

Note on this clonotype: Its antigen is undetermined.

Unique molecular identifiers were incorporated into the prepared TCRbeta library. One entry per CDR3 protein, called by TCRdb with MiXCR from the PCR reads. The sample consists of more than 400,000 distinct CDR3 sequences, about 40% of them appearing once. CDR3 length: 16 amino acids. Germline V gives CDR1 SQVTM, CDR2 ANQGSEA. With V trimmed by 4 bases and J by 0 bases, 9 bases remained unmatched. The V call is TRBV29-1, the J call TRBJ2-7, with TRBD2 identical over 10 bases. The receptor comes from a girl under 10 years old with aplastic anemia, due to receive a stem cell transplant. Sequencing was performed on PBMCs, taken before TCRalphabeta/CD19-depleted stem cell transplant. This CDR3 reads CSVVASGRLASYEQYF. In DNA form, the CDR3 reads TGCAGCGTTGTGGCTAGCGGGAGATTAGCCTCCTACGAGCAGTACTTC.